This is a list of T cell receptor beta chains from one sample in a study of molecular identifiers for immune sequencing clone quantification. TCRdb re-derived calls from the PCR reads in MiXCR, one entry per CDR3 protein. The table includes 400,000 to 600,000 distinct CDR3 sequences, less than 30% detected once. Sequenced material: naive CD8+ T cells from blood, with Jurkat cell RNA spiked in. The receptors come from a human donor in good health. Some libraries in this study had Jurkat cell RNA spiked in. CDR3s include the opening cysteine and the closing phenylalanine or tryptophan. A D gene is named only where the DNA matches it firmly. Size is stated for part of the rows, as once, few or many counts, or as a class when the clone is expanded.

d_call,clone_size,j_call,v_call,cdr3_aa,cdr3_nt
TRBD2,many,TRBJ2-7,TRBV7-9,CASSFKVRGGVHEQYF,TGTGCCAGCAGCTTTAAAGTGCGGGGGGGAGTCCACGAGCAGTACTTC
-,-,TRBJ2-1,TRBV20-1,CSARGFPETSRNEQFF,TGCAGTGCTAGAGGATTCCCCGAGACGAGCAGGAATGAGCAGTTCTTC
-,many,TRBJ2-5,TRBV7-9,CASSLAVETQYF,TGTGCCAGCAGCTTAGCGGTAGAGACCCAGTACTTC
TRBD1,many,TRBJ2-5,TRBV30,CAWTNGQGQETQYF,TGTGCCTGGACTAATGGACAGGGCCAGGAGACCCAGTACTTC
-,few,TRBJ2-7,TRBV20-1,CSADDISYEQYF,TGCAGTGCTGACGACATATCCTACGAGCAGTACTTC
-,-,TRBJ2-1,TRBV29-1,CSVEFGGRVINVNEQFF,TGCAGCGTTGAATTCGGGGGGCGCGTGATCAATGTCAATGAGCAGTTCTTC
-,many,TRBJ2-3,TRBV6-5,CASSYSIRAVTQYF,TGTGCCAGCAGTTACTCGATCCGAGCAGTGACGCAGTATTTT
-,-,TRBJ2-3,TRBV7-9,CASSPELRPAHFTDTQYF,TGTGCCAGCAGCCCAGAACTACGGCCAGCCCATTTCACAGATACGCAGTATTTT
-,few,TRBJ1-5,TRBV7-8,CASSVTSNQPQHF,TGTGCCAGCAGCGTTACGAGTAATCAGCCCCAGCATTTT
TRBD1,few,TRBJ2-7,TRBV9,CASSFGQGYDEQYF,TGTGCCAGCAGCTTCGGACAGGGGTACGACGAGCAGTACTTC
-,many,TRBJ2-3,TRBV29-1,CSVEEDGGRTDTQYF,TGCAGCGTTGAAGAAGATGGGGGACGCACAGATACGCAGTATTTT
TRBD2,few,TRBJ2-1,TRBV29-1,CSAHLAGGRGDNEQFF,TGCAGCGCCCATTTAGCGGGAGGACGGGGCGACAATGAGCAGTTCTTC
-,many,TRBJ2-3,TRBV7-6,CASSPEEGGVGNTQYF,TGTGCCAGCAGCCCAGAGGAAGGGGGGGTTGGTAATACGCAGTATTTT
TRBD1,many,TRBJ2-5,TRBV5-1,CASSVDRGRGETQYF,TGCGCCAGCAGCGTAGACAGGGGGCGAGGGGAGACCCAGTACTTC
-,-,TRBJ1-1,TRBV13,CASSPSTGRHTEAFF,TGTGCCAGCAGCCCTTCCACCGGCCGGCACACTGAAGCTTTCTTT
TRBD1,many,TRBJ1-1,TRBV7-9,CASSLGNRGLTEAFF,TGTGCCAGCAGCTTAGGCAACAGGGGGCTTACTGAAGCTTTCTTT
-,-,TRBJ2-7,TRBV6-2/TRBV6-3,CASAPGAHYEQYF,TGTGCCAGCGCTCCAGGGGCCCACTACGAGCAGTACTTC
-,-,TRBJ1-1,TRBV2,CASSGGPGLGRNTEAFF,TGTGCCAGCAGTGGGGGGCCAGGGCTGGGAAGAAACACTGAAGCTTTCTTT
-,-,TRBJ2-2,TRBV27,CASTTVGGGELFF,TGTGCCAGCACTACGGTGGGAGGCGGGGAGCTGTTTTTT
-,few,TRBJ1-1,TRBV27,CASSFARDTEAFF,TGTGCCAGCAGTTTCGCCAGGGACACTGAAGCTTTCTTT
-,few,TRBJ2-3,TRBV10-3,CAISESIFGASSTDTQYF,TGTGCCATCAGTGAGTCGATTTTCGGTGCCTCCTCCACAGATACGCAGTATTTT
TRBD1,few,TRBJ2-5,TRBV7-2,CASSLGQLDKETQYF,TGTGCCAGCAGCTTGGGACAGTTAGATAAAGAGACCCAGTACTTC
-,few,TRBJ2-7,TRBV19,CASSMGLYEQYF,TGTGCCAGTAGTATGGGACTCTACGAGCAGTACTTC
-,-,TRBJ1-1,TRBV4-1,CARSQTGGTEAFF,TGCGCCCGCAGCCAAACTGGGGGCACTGAAGCTTTCTTT
-,few,TRBJ2-5,TRBV13,CASSGRIGQETQYF,TGTGCCAGCAGCGGGCGGATCGGGCAAGAGACCCAGTACTTC
-,-,TRBJ2-7,TRBV12-3/TRBV12-4,CASSLGCHEQYF,TGTGCCAGCAGTTTAGGGTGCCACGAGCAGTACTTC
-,-,TRBJ2-2,TRBV12-3/TRBV12-4,CASSFPEKTNTGALFF,TGTGCCAGCAGTTTTCCCGAAAAGACGAACACCGGGGCGCTGTTTTTT
-,many,TRBJ2-3,TRBV4-1,CASSQAGSDTQYF,TGCGCCAGCAGCCAAGCTGGTAGTGATACGCAGTATTTT
-,-,TRBJ2-5,TRBV29-1,CSVYMASTIGLAETQYF,TGCAGCGTTTATATGGCCTCGACGATAGGGTTGGCAGAGACCCAGTACTTC
TRBD1,few,TRBJ2-3,TRBV12-3/TRBV12-4,CASSLDLPDRPSTDTQYF,TGTGCCAGCAGTTTAGATCTCCCGGACAGGCCAAGCACAGATACGCAGTATTTT
TRBD1,-,TRBJ2-7,TRBV4-1,CASSQVWTGPTYEQYF,TGCGCCAGCAGCCAAGTCTGGACAGGGCCCACCTACGAGCAGTACTTC
TRBD2,many,TRBJ2-7,TRBV29-1,CSVEDTSGTDEQYF,TGCAGCGTTGAAGACACTAGCGGGACAGACGAGCAGTACTTC
TRBD1,few,TRBJ2-6,TRBV7-9,CASSLTRNRGLGANVLTF,TGTGCCAGCAGCTTGACTAGGAACAGGGGGCTGGGGGCCAACGTCCTGACTTTC
-,many,TRBJ1-1,TRBV5-1,CASSLVWLNTEAFF,TGCGCCAGCAGCTTGGTATGGTTGAACACTGAAGCTTTCTTT
-,-,TRBJ2-3,TRBV9,CASSVVRTDTQYF,TGTGCCAGCAGCGTGGTACGCACAGATACGCAGTATTTT
-,-,TRBJ2-3,TRBV11-2,CASSLRSTATQYF,TGTGCCAGCAGCTTGCGGAGCACAGCTACGCAGTATTTT
TRBD2,many,TRBJ2-3,TRBV27,CASSPRLAGGLTDTQYF,TGTGCCAGCAGTCCCAGACTAGCGGGAGGGCTGACAGATACGCAGTATTTT
-,-,TRBJ2-2,TRBV9,CASSVAPEGVAGELFF,TGTGCCAGCAGCGTAGCTCCTGAGGGGGTCGCCGGGGAGCTGTTTTTT
TRBD1,-,TRBJ2-2,TRBV7-3,CASSETGGWTGELFF,TGTGCCAGCAGCGAAACAGGGGGTTGGACCGGGGAGCTGTTTTTT
TRBD1,few,TRBJ2-7,TRBV13,CASSSTGGLDEQYF,TGTGCCAGCAGCTCAACAGGGGGCCTCGACGAGCAGTACTTC
-,-,TRBJ2-7,TRBV7-9,CASSVTSSSTVSYEQYF,TGTGCCAGCAGCGTCACCTCCTCGTCCACTGTCTCCTACGAGCAGTACTTC
-,-,TRBJ2-7,TRBV6-6,CAIKPGAGDEQYF,TGTGCCATAAAACCGGGGGCGGGGGACGAGCAGTACTTC
TRBD1,-,TRBJ1-5,TRBV19,CASSIGTRGGQPQHF,TGTGCCAGTAGTATAGGGACCAGGGGGGGCCAGCCCCAGCATTTT
-,-,TRBJ1-2,TRBV7-9,CASSLGQPSYGYTF,TGTGCCAGCAGCTTAGGACAGCCGAGCTATGGCTACACCTTC
-,many,TRBJ2-5,TRBV27,CASSAWLQGVETQYF,TGTGCCAGCAGTGCCTGGTTACAGGGCGTCGAGACCCAGTACTTC
-,-,TRBJ2-5,TRBV5-1,CASSLGLQGVGETQYF,TGCGCCAGCAGCTTGGGACTCCAGGGTGTCGGGGAGACCCAGTACTTC
-,-,TRBJ2-2,TRBV7-9,CASSLVLQRAGELFF,TGTGCCAGCAGCTTAGTTCTCCAGAGGGCCGGGGAGCTGTTTTTT
-,-,TRBJ1-5,TRBV30,CAWSREQGNQPQHF,TGTGCCTGGAGCAGGGAACAAGGCAATCAGCCCCAGCATTTT
TRBD1,many,TRBJ2-7,TRBV20-1,CSADRDSSYEQYF,TGCAGTGCTGACCGGGACAGCTCCTACGAGCAGTACTTC
-,-,TRBJ1-2,TRBV2,CASSGTGSNYGYTF,TGTGCCAGCAGTGGCACAGGGTCTAACTATGGCTACACCTTC
TRBD2,few,TRBJ2-7,TRBV11-2,CASSMTSGGWYEQYF,TGTGCCAGCAGCATGACTAGCGGGGGGTGGTACGAGCAGTACTTC